The 10 T cell receptor beta chains in this list originate from one sample, sequenced in a study of tumor-infiltrating lymphocytes in localized non-small cell lung cancer listed by TCRdb under 2021. The protocol used for the library was the immunoSEQ multiplex PCR assay. TCRdb's version of the immuneACCESS table is confined to in-frame rearrangements and falls short of the full clone set. An unresolved V gene accounts for under half of the shortfall where checked; the remainder is of unknown origin. For this sample there are fewer than 20,000 clones; roughly 71% appear just once. The ten largest clones capture 4.5% to 7.5% of the sample. Sample: lung tumor tissue. These receptor sequences come from a human donor with non-small cell lung cancer.

This chain connects TRBV9 to TRBJ1-5; 9 bases align to TRBD1. Germline loops: CDR1 SGDLS, CDR2 YYNGEE. J was trimmed by 3 bases and V by 4 bases; bases with no gene match: 5. This CDR3 spans 15 amino acids. CDR3 sequence: CASSRTGEYNQPQHF. The CDR3 region has the DNA TGTGCCAGCAGCCGGACAGGGGAATACAATCAGCCCCAGCATTTT.

The chain joins TRBV6-6 to TRBJ2-1; D gene uncertain. Trimming stripped 0 bases from V and 1 base from J, with 7 bases between. The CDR3 covers 15 residues. Germline assignment: CDR1 MNHNY and CDR2 SVGAGI (reference sequence). The CDR3, as DNA: TGTGCCAGCAGTTACTCGAGAGGTTCCTACAATGAGCAGTTCTTC. This encodes CASSYSRGSYNEQFF.

This chain uses TRBV2 with TRBJ1-4; D gene uncertain. The CDR3 totals 12 residues. V gave up 8 bases and J gave up 7 bases, with 11 bases separating them. The germline V gene encodes CDR1 SNHLY and CDR2 FYNNEI. CDR3 nucleotide sequence: TGTGCCAGCGGTGGACGGGGTGAAAAACTGTTTTTT. This codes for CASGGRGEKLFF.

The J gene is TRBJ2-4, the V gene TRBV4-1, with TRBD2 matching 10 bases. Germline values: CDR1 MGHRA, CDR2 YSYEKL. This CDR3 has 21 residues. V dropped 0 bases and J dropped 0; count of bases not matched to a gene: 14. The CDR3 coding sequence is TGCGCCAGCAGCCAAGACTTTGCTAGCGGGAGTCTTGGGGGAGCCAAAAACATTCAGTACTTC. It specifies CASSQDFASGSLGGAKNIQYF.

The V gene is TRBV30, the J gene TRBJ1-2, with D possibly being TRBD1 (6 bases). Deletions cut 1 base from V and 1 base from J, with 7 bases between. Germline V lookup: CDR1 GTSNPN, CDR2 SVGIG (reference sequence). The CDR3 runs to 13 residues. The CDR3 coding sequence is TGTGCCTGGAGTGCACAGGGTAACTATGGCTACACCTTC. As protein: CAWSAQGNYGYTF. The full variable domain, completed using reference TRBV30 and TRBJ1-2, is SQTIHQWPATLVQPVGSPLSLECTVEGTSNPNLYWYRQAAGRGLQLLFYSVGIGQISSEVPQNLSASRPQDRQFILSSKKLLLSDSGFYLCAWSAQGNYGYTFGSGTRLTVV.

V usage is TRBV28 and J usage is TRBJ1-2; 9 nucleotides line up with TRBD1. V shed 7 bases, J shed 4 bases, and the junction held 7 bases outside the gene matches. Germline CDR1 is MDHEN and CDR2 is SYDVKM. This CDR3 is built from 14 residues. CDR3 DNA sequence: TGTGCCAGCACATACTACAGGGGGCCCTATGGCTACACCTTC. Its protein is CASTYYRGPYGYTF.

The rearrangement links TRBV6-5 to TRBJ1-2; TRBD1 might be the D (6 bases). This CDR3 has 13 residues. V gave up 2 bases and J gave up 6 bases, with 10 bases separating them. Germline values: CDR1 MNHEY, CDR2 SVGAGI. CDR3 residues: CASSYNGQNGYTF. The CDR3 nucleotides are TGTGCCAGCAGTTACAACGGACAGAATGGCTACACCTTC.

The chain employs TRBV9 and TRBJ2-5, with 10 positions matching TRBD2. The J segment lost 5 bases and the V segment lost 0 bases, leaving 13 bases of the junction unmatched. Germline assignment: CDR1 SGDLS and CDR2 YYNGEE. The CDR3 consists of 18 residues. The CDR3 coding sequence is TGTGCCAGCAGCGTAGACGCTAGCGGGAGAGGGGGGGCGGAGACCCAGTACTTC. Translated: CASSVDASGRGGAETQYF.

The genes are TRBV7-9 and TRBJ2-1; maybe TRBD2 (5 bases). Per the germline V gene, CDR1 is SEHNR and CDR2 is FQNEAQ (reference sequence). The CDR3 totals 13 residues. Between the trimmed V and J ends, which lost 5 bases and 7 bases, there was a span of 12 bases. CDR3: CASSGFWENEQFF. The CDR3 coding sequence is TGTGCCAGCAGCGGGTTCTGGGAGAATGAGCAGTTCTTC.

The chain carries TRBV28 and TRBJ2-1; D not certain. Per the germline V gene, CDR1 is MDHEN and CDR2 is SYDVKM. Deletions cut 1 base from V and 8 bases from J, with 6 bases between. The CDR3 totals 12 residues. The CDR3 region has the DNA TGTGCCAGCAGTTTATTGTACGATGAGCAGTTCTTC. It yields the protein CASSLLYDEQFF. The full variable domain, in which reference TRBV28 and TRBJ2-1 provide the parts outside the CDR3, is DVKVTQSSRYLVKRTGEKVFLECVQDMDHENMFWYRQDPGLGLRLIYFSYDVKMKEKGDIPEGYSVSREKKERFSLILESASTNQTSMYLCASSLLYDEQFFGPGTRLTVL.